This T cell receptor (beta chain) was found in a study of T cell responses to AZD1222 COVID-19 vaccine. Whole-study findings and limits: Compared with day 0, the breadth and depth of the Spike-specific TCR repertoire rose significantly after two doses of AZD1222.

Measured with immunoSEQ multiplex PCR; TCRdb has only the in-frame clones, and not every one. The sample holds about 140,000 clones, about 90% seen once. The CDR3 consists of 16 residues. CDR1 and CDR2 (germline): SGHVS, FQNEAQ. V shed 3 bases, J shed 0 bases, and the junction held 4 bases outside the gene matches. A remark on this clone: Its specificity is unknown.

The source is an adult in good health. This material consisted of peripheral blood, taken on day 0 of AZD1222 vaccination. The chain recombines TRBV7-8 with TRBJ1-5; 8 nucleotides agree with TRBD1. CDR3 sequence reads: CASSFDRGYSNQPQHF. CDR3 in DNA: TGTGCCAGCAGCTTTGACAGGGGCTATAGCAATCAGCCCCAGCATTTT.